The rows below give T cell receptor beta chains drawn from one sample of a study of blood T cell repertoires in COVID-19. The table came from immunoSEQ multiplex PCR; TCRdb's copy has only in-frame clones and leaves some out. The table shows about 80,000 clones, with approximately 84% occurring only once. Sequencing was done on a sample of peripheral blood. The receptors originated from a man in his sixties with active or convalescent COVID-19. The CDR3 runs from the conserved cysteine through the conserved F or W. The D gene is left open where the match is weak. Only some rows state a clone size, as once, few, many or a class for expanded clones.

V: TRBV28
D: TRBD1
size: -
J: TRBJ1-4
CDR3: CASSFRGTGTNEKLFF
DNA: TGTGCCAGCAGTTTTAGGGGGACAGGGACTAATGAAAAACTGTTTTTT

V: TRBV5-6
D: -
size: -
J: TRBJ2-7
CDR3: CASSRRGYEQYF
DNA: TGTGCCAGCAGCCGACGGGGATACGAGCAGTACTTC

V: TRBV5-4
D: TRBD2
size: -
J: TRBJ2-3
CDR3: CASSLSSGGAGDTQYF
DNA: TGTGCCAGCAGCTTATCTAGCGGGGGGGCGGGAGATACGCAGTATTTT

V: TRBV11-2
D: TRBD1
size: -
J: TRBJ1-2
CDR3: CASSLERDRALHGYTF
DNA: TGTGCCAGCAGCTTGGAACGGGACAGGGCTCTCCATGGCTACACCTTC

V: TRBV7-3
D: -
size: -
J: TRBJ1-6
CDR3: CASSLSGDFSSPLHF
DNA: TGTGCCAGCAGCCTATCGGGAGATTTTAGTTCACCCCTCCACTTT

V: TRBV4-3
D: -
size: -
J: TRBJ1-2
CDR3: CASSQVSTGSNGYTF
DNA: TGCGCCAGCAGCCAAGTATCCACAGGGTCGAACGGCTACACCTTC

V: TRBV27
D: -
size: -
J: TRBJ1-2
CDR3: CASGRGAGGYTF
DNA: TGTGCCAGCGGGCGGGGGGCCGGGGGCTACACCTTC

V: TRBV27
D: TRBD1
size: -
J: TRBJ2-1
CDR3: CASSFLTWTSRGNEQFF
DNA: TGTGCCAGCAGTTTCCTAACCTGGACGTCCAGGGGGAATGAGCAGTTCTTC

V: TRBV19
D: -
size: -
J: TRBJ2-5
CDR3: CASSAETMYQETQYF
DNA: TGTGCCAGTTCTGCAGAGACAATGTACCAAGAGACCCAGTACTTC

V: TRBV6-2/TRBV6-3
D: -
size: -
J: TRBJ1-1
CDR3: CASSYPGGTTEAFF
DNA: TGTGCCAGCAGTTACCCCGGGGGTACCACTGAAGCTTTCTTT

V: TRBV2
D: -
size: -
J: TRBJ1-2
CDR3: CASSEMGLPGGYTF
DNA: TGTGCCAGCAGTGAAATGGGGCTTCCGGGCGGCTACACCTTC

V: TRBV5-6
D: TRBD1
size: -
J: TRBJ1-4
CDR3: CASSLTGGEEKLFF
DNA: TGTGCCAGCAGCTTAACAGGGGGCGAAGAAAAACTGTTTTTT

V: TRBV11-1
D: -
size: -
J: TRBJ1-2
CDR3: CASSFDVSVGYTF
DNA: TGTGCCAGCAGCTTCGATGTCTCAGTTGGCTACACCTTC

V: TRBV6-5
D: TRBD1
size: -
J: TRBJ2-7
CDR3: CASSYSSRQGGYEQYF
DNA: TGTGCCAGCAGTTACTCTTCGCGACAGGGGGGTTACGAGCAGTACTTC

V: TRBV7-2
D: TRBD2
size: -
J: TRBJ2-5
CDR3: CASSPGLASETQYF
DNA: TGTGCCAGCAGCCCGGGACTAGCCTCCGAGACCCAGTACTTC

V: TRBV7-3
D: TRBD1
size: -
J: TRBJ1-2
CDR3: CASSPYGTAPNYGYTF
DNA: TGTGCCAGCAGCCCATACGGGACAGCACCAAACTATGGCTACACCTTC

V: TRBV6-2/TRBV6-3
D: -
size: -
J: TRBJ1-6
CDR3: CASSLKTGQTPNSPLHF
DNA: TGTGCCAGCAGTTTGAAAACGGGACAAACTCCTAATTCACCCCTCCACTTT

V: TRBV2
D: -
size: -
J: TRBJ2-1
CDR3: CASSDGGGLHNEQFF
DNA: TGTGCCAGCAGTGATGGGGGGGGCTTACACAATGAGCAGTTCTTC

V: TRBV27
D: -
size: -
J: TRBJ2-2
CDR3: CAIRRDWSNTGELFF
DNA: TGTGCCATCCGCCGGGACTGGTCGAACACCGGGGAGCTGTTTTTT

V: TRBV4-3
D: TRBD1
size: -
J: TRBJ1-3
CDR3: CASSQVAGQGAAGNTIYF
DNA: TGCGCCAGCAGCCAAGTAGCGGGACAGGGGGCAGCTGGAAACACCATATATTTT

V: TRBV7-8
D: TRBD1
size: -
J: TRBJ1-1
CDR3: CASSKNQGANTEAFF
DNA: TGTGCCAGCAGCAAGAACCAGGGGGCGAACACTGAAGCTTTCTTT

V: TRBV6-2/TRBV6-3
D: -
size: few
J: TRBJ2-3
CDR3: CASSVLTDTQYF
DNA: TGTGCCAGCAGTGTCCTCACAGATACGCAGTATTTT

V: TRBV9
D: -
size: few
J: TRBJ1-2
CDR3: CASSVKAGDRDGYTF
DNA: TGTGCCAGCAGCGTAAAGGCAGGGGATCGGGATGGCTACACCTTC

V: TRBV19
D: -
size: -
J: TRBJ1-6
CDR3: CASSPTPLGGGSYNSPLHF
DNA: TGTGCCAGTAGTCCTACCCCCCTGGGGGGAGGCTCCTATAATTCACCCCTCCACTTT

V: TRBV7-2
D: TRBD2
size: -
J: TRBJ2-1
CDR3: CASSADRGDYNEQFF
DNA: TGTGCCAGCAGCGCAGACCGGGGGGACTACAATGAGCAGTTCTTC

V: TRBV4-2
D: TRBD1
size: -
J: TRBJ2-5
CDR3: CASSQAGQVQETQYF
DNA: TGTGCCAGCAGCCAGGCAGGACAGGTCCAAGAGACCCAGTACTTC

V: TRBV5-1
D: TRBD1
size: -
J: TRBJ2-7
CDR3: CASSLLTGGYEQYF
DNA: TGCGCCAGCAGCCTCCTGACAGGGGGCTACGAGCAGTACTTC

V: TRBV19
D: -
size: -
J: TRBJ1-2
CDR3: CASSTAGVNYGYTF
DNA: TGTGCCAGTAGCACTGCAGGGGTCAACTATGGCTACACCTTC

V: TRBV27
D: -
size: -
J: TRBJ2-7
CDR3: CASSPGLVREQYF
DNA: TGTGCCAGCAGCCCAGGACTGGTCCGGGAGCAGTACTTC